Sequencing of this T cell receptor beta chain was carried out in a study of regulatory T cells in long-lasting Graves disease (dated by TCRdb to the early 2020s). Background for the entire study: In the newly diagnosed Graves' disease group, patients had been taking antithyroid drugs for less than 3 months. The study was conducted in China and was registered as a clinical trial. A total of around 33 samples underwent TCR sequencing, from about 13 patients with persistent Graves' disease and some 20 patients with newly diagnosed Graves' disease. Peripheral blood TCR sequencing and RNA sequencing compared persistent Graves' disease patients with newly diagnosed Graves' disease patients. What the work shows at the level of the full study, not this receptor alone: More public clonotypes were shared among persistent patients (roughly 2,700) than among newly diagnosed patients (roughly 1,000). The authors noted that the small sample size was a limitation that may lower accuracy. Persistent Graves' disease patients showed lower TCR Shannon entropy and fewer highly expanded clones than newly diagnosed patients, suggesting clonal expansion. Peripheral blood alone was examined, since thyroid tissue, which constituted the primary lesion, could not be accessed. Sequencing and analysis were restricted to the TCR beta chain.

What this sample's time point label stands for: newly diagnosed GD, antithyroid drugs for less than 3 months. For both TCR sequencing and RNA sequencing, RNA was extracted from PBMCs using TRIzol. Graves' disease was diagnosed according to American Thyroid Association guidelines. Patients for the study were recruited at an endocrinology department in Xi'an, China. Each patient gave roughly 10 milliliters of peripheral blood, collected in an EDTA anticoagulant tube. Ficoll Paque Plus density gradient separation was used to isolate PBMCs, and no further T cell sorting was done. An Agilent 2100 Bioanalyzer and agarose gel were used to check RNA quality, while a NanoDrop 2000 measured RNA concentration. The library was obtained by multiplex PCR. The sequencer listed for this sample is Illumina HiSeq 4000. To build TCR beta libraries, CDR3 regions were amplified by Arm-PCR using iRepertoire HTBI primers. Gel purification was performed on PCR products prior to sequencing. For the original study's pipeline: Gene usage analysis of CDR3 amino acid clonotypes used the approximately 62 TRBV and 14 to 15 TRBJ segments found across samples. COPE and FqMerger were used to merge the filtered high-quality paired reads into contigs. BLAST was used to align contigs to IMGT TRBV, TRBD and TRBJ reference genes, with CDR3 defined following IMGT. Any clonotype with a frequency above 0.1% was counted as a highly expanded clone. Repertoire diversity was measured by Shannon entropy, and V-J evenness by the Gini coefficient. Clonotypes shared by more than one individual were considered public. The public reads were quality trimmed at Q25 with fastp and then assembled into clones with MiXCR by TCRdb, keeping productive beta chains. Rows with one shared CDR3 protein collapse into an entry with the most common genes and DNA. The V and J calls and clone size come from TCRdb's table, not from the authors' own analysis. This sample lists around 240,000 distinct CDR3 sequences; 18% were detected once. The leading ten clones occupy approximately 14% of the sample.

This clonotype has just a few counts. Which antigen it targets is not known. No per-base quality is available; no much larger clone lies one base away. These data were also reused for a study on T cells in Graves' hyperthyroidism and ophthalmopathy. As noted in the second study: A patient counted as having stable Graves' hyperthyroidism if no progression to ophthalmopathy occurred over 18 months of follow-up. Hyperthyroidism patients were aged 18 to 65 years and newly diagnosed, with disease duration of less than 2 months. Any patient with an uncontrolled infection, another autoimmune disease, pregnancy or lactation was excluded. Diagnoses were based on clinical symptoms, serum thyroxine and TRAb, thyroid ultrasound and orbital computed tomography. The first round of RT-PCR for the TCR CDR3 was performed with the HTBI primer set and the Qiagen OneStep RT-PCR kit. Most expanded thyroid clonotypes (frequency above 0.001) were also found in blood, which suggests that blood repertoires may mirror thyroid immune responses. A model built on a 13 V-J signature distinguished ophthalmopathy from stable hyperthyroidism, reaching roughly 88% sensitivity and 81% to 83% specificity in cross-validation and 80%/75% in testing. In validation, progression to ophthalmopathy was predicted by the model with 70% to 71% sensitivity and 72.22% specificity, a median of approximately 6.5 months before onset. To identify distinguishing TCR V-J signatures, a discovery cohort of some 100 patients was used, comprising approximately 40 with Graves' ophthalmopathy and around 60 with stable Graves' hyperthyroidism. Whether ophthalmopathy could be predicted prospectively was tested in an independent validation cohort made up of roughly 19 hyperthyroidism patients plus 17 patients who later progressed to ophthalmopathy. The 90 to 100 discovery patients were randomly divided into training and test sets at a 7:3 ratio. Thyroid tissue and blood T-cell repertoires from more than five Graves' hyperthyroidism patients were also compared in the study. Following sampling, methimazole starting at 30 mg daily was given to hyperthyroidism patients, and high-dose intravenous methylprednisolone was given to ophthalmopathy patients. A second multiplex PCR round built the libraries, followed by size selection and purification. The libraries were sequenced on an Illumina HiSeq2000 using paired-end 100 bp reads. SOAPnuke was used to process the raw data, with reads discarded if the reads contained adapters or uncalled bases, had a mean Phred below 15, or lacked an exact constant-primer or identifier match. High-quality paired reads were merged with COPE v1.2.5, and unique nucleotide sequences were defined as clonotypes. Clonotypes were aligned to IMGT TRBV, TRBD and TRBJ reference segments using MiTCR v1.1. The analysis included only V-J combinations with a frequency above 0.0001, which together covered around 99% of the repertoires. The TCS score was defined as F50 (clonal expansion) divided by E x V (chaos), with BLOSUM62-based TCRdist calculated between CDR3 peptides within each V-J. Welch's t-statistics and random forest reduced just over 500 V-J features to roughly 13, which were used in a naive Bayes classifier (R e1071). Sample size was not statistically predetermined, and blinding of investigators to group allocation was not performed. According to the paper, TCR Vbeta CDR3 sequencing was carried out on around 140 peripheral blood samples, which came from fewer than 50 ophthalmopathy, around 74 hyperthyroidism and approximately 17 progressor patients.

This TCR was sampled from a woman aged 25 to 45 with Graves disease. Donor details come from another sample of the same person, matched by shared clones. Sequenced here: peripheral blood mononuclear cells (PBMCs), sampled at new diagnosis, from a patient treated with antithyroid drugs.

The sequence in DNA is TGTGCCAGCAGGGGCGGGGCCACTGGGGAAAAACTGTTTTTT. This gives the protein CASRGGATGEKLFF. The V gene is TRBV27 and the J gene is TRBJ1-4; the D gene is possibly TRBD1, with 5 bases matching. V and J are truncated by 6 bases and 8 bases respectively, leaving an intervening sequence of 16 bases. The germline V gene (reference sequence) supplies CDR1 MNHEY and CDR2 SMNVEV. The CDR3 sequence holds 14 residues, the cysteine and phenylalanine included. Only the CDR3 DNA stays, 42 bases, in frame from base 1. Reference TRBV27 and TRBJ1-4 genes cover what lies past the CDR3, so the full variable domain is EAQVTQNPRYLITVTGKKLTVTCSQNMNHEYMSWYRQDPGLGLRQIYYSMNVEVTDKGDVPEGYKVSRKEKRNFPLILESPSPNQTSLYFCASRGGATGEKLFFGSGTQLSVL.